This TCR beta chain was sequenced for a study of cytomegalovirus exposure and HLA in healthy donors. The study ran its PCR with 60 Vbeta and 13 Jbeta primers. TCRdb's table, derived via immunoSEQ multiplex PCR, lists solely in-frame clones and lacks some. This sample has fewer than 250,000 clones, with 70% to 80% found just once. Between the trimmed V and J ends, which lost 8 bases and 1 base, there was a span of 8 bases. The CDR3 loop spans 12 amino acids. Germline V gives CDR1 MNHNY, CDR2 SVGAGI (reference sequence). The clonotype comes from a woman aged 50 to 60 in good health and CMV-seronegative. The source material was PBMCs. V and J are TRBV6-6 and TRBJ1-1; D possibly corresponds to TRBD1 (5 bases). The CDR3 DNA is TGTGCCAGCGTGGGGGGGAACACTGAAGCTTTCTTT. It translates to CASVGGNTEAFF.